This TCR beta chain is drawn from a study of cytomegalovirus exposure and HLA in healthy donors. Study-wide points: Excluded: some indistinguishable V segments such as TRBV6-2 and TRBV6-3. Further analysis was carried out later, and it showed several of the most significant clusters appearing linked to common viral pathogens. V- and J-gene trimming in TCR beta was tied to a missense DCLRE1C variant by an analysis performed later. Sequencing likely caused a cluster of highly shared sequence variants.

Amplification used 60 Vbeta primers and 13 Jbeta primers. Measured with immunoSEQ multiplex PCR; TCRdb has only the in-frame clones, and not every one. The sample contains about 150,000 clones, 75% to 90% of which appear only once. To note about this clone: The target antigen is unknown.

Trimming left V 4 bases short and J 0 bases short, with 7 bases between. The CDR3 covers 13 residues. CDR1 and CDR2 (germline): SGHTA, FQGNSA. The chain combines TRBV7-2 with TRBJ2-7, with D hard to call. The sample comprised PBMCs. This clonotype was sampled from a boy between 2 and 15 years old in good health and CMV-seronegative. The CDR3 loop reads CASSSRSSYEQYF. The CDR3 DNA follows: TGTGCCAGCAGCTCAAGGAGCTCCTACGAGCAGTACTTC. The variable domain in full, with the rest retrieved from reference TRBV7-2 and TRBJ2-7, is GAGVSQSPSNKVTEKGKDVELRCDPISGHTALYWYRQSLGQGLEFLIYFQGNSAPDKSGLPSDRFSAERTGGSVSTLTIQRTQQEDSAVYLCASSSRSSYEQYFGPGTRLTVT.